The subject of this entry is one TCR beta chain. This sample stems from a study of blood T cells in healthy people across ages. A second roughly 7 to 12 cycle PCR used barcoded and J-beta primers. Each CDR3 protein gets one entry after TCRdb re-called the 5' RACE reads with MiXCR. The table shows some 930,000 distinct CDR3 sequences, with approximately 32% occurring only once. The data were also submitted as part of a second study, on T cells of mothers and their children. This second study notes: For unrelated pairs as for related ones, thymic selection shapes TCR recombination output similarly.

The source material was blood. The receptor's source is a woman in her 40s in good health.

The CDR3 sequence is CASSLGRGGGRQETQYF. Written as DNA, the CDR3 is TGTGCCAGCAGCTTAGGGCGGGGCGGGGGCCGGCAAGAGACCCAGTACTTC. The genes are TRBV7-8 and TRBJ2-5, with D perhaps matching TRBD2 (7 bases). Germline assignment: CDR1 SGHVS and CDR2 FQNEAQ. V was trimmed by 1 base and J by 2 bases, leaving 17 bases between them. The CDR3 sequence is 17 residues long.